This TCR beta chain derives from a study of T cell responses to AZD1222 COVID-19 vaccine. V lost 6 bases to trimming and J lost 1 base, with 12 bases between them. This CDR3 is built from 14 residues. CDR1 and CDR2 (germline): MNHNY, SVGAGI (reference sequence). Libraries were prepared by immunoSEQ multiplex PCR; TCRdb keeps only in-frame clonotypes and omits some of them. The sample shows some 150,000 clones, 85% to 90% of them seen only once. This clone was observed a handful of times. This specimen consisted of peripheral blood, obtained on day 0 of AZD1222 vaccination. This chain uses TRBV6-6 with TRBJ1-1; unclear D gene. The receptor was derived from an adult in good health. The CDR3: CASRRTDGNTEAFF. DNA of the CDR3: TGTGCCAGCAGACGGACGGATGGGAACACTGAAGCTTTCTTT.